These 19 T cell receptor beta chains share one sample of origin, sequenced in a study of beta chain features in type 1 diabetes. Whole-study findings and limits: Moderate but significant shortening of TCRB CDR3s was recorded in all four CD4+ subsets from Type 1 diabetes patients.

No antigen has been identified for these receptors. TCRB transcripts that were expressed got sequenced, as all of the isolated RNA had been reverse transcribed. Assay: immunoSEQ multiplex PCR; the TCRdb copy retains only in-frame clones and omits some. The sample records approximately 250,000 clones, 20% to 25% being singletons. Specimen: naive CD4+ T cells from blood. Receptor source: a woman younger than 45 with type 1 diabetes.

This clone appeared a few times. This chain links TRBV30 with TRBJ2-1; 8 nucleotides align to TRBD2. The CDR3 is 14 amino acids. V was clipped by 0 bases and J by 10 bases; unmatched bases: 8. The germline CDR1 and CDR2 sequences are GTSNPN and SVGIG (reference sequence). The CDR3 sequence is CAWSVIRASGEQFF. In nucleotides, the CDR3 is TGTGCCTGGAGTGTAATTCGGGCTAGCGGGGAGCAGTTCTTC.

The chain carries TRBV7-9 and TRBJ2-6; D may be TRBD2 (6 bases). CDR3 length equals 18 residues. Trimming left V 5 bases short and J 0 bases short, with 17 bases between. Germline-derived CDR1 and CDR2 are SEHNR and FQNEAQ (reference sequence). CDR3 region: CASSPSMGGASGANVLTF. In nucleotides, the CDR3 is TGTGCCAGCAGCCCCTCTATGGGAGGCGCCTCTGGGGCCAACGTCCTGACTTTC.

This clone was seen more than once but under ten times. The chain links TRBV7-3 to TRBJ2-5, with 7 bases identical to TRBD1. Germline V CDR1 and CDR2: SGHTA, FQGTGA. V trimming: 4 bases; J trimming: 4 bases; junction bases outside the gene matches: 3. This CDR3 is 13 amino acids long. This CDR3 reads CASSSGQLETQYF. DNA for the CDR3: TGTGCCAGCAGCTCGGGACAGTTAGAGACCCAGTACTTC. The variable domain in full, with the rest retrieved from reference TRBV7-3 and TRBJ2-5, is GAGVSQTPSNKVTEKGKYVELRCDPISGHTALYWYRQSLGQGPEFLIYFQGTGAADDSGLPNDRFFAVRPEGSVSTLKIQRTERGDSAVYLCASSSGQLETQYFGPGTRLLVL.

This clone was counted between two and nine times. The chain recombines TRBV28 with TRBJ2-7, with TRBD1 as a possible D gene (7 bases). V lost 5 bases to trimming and J lost 0 bases, with 14 bases between them. This CDR3 is 15 amino acids long. Germline V gene data show CDR1 as MDHEN and CDR2 as SYDVKM. The CDR3 here is CASSPQGEVSYEQYF. DNA of the CDR3: TGTGCCAGCAGTCCCCAGGGGGAGGTCTCCTACGAGCAGTACTTC.

Only a few counts were recorded for this clone. The chain links TRBV25-1 to TRBJ1-6; D call uncertain. Looked up from germline, CDR1 is MGHDK and CDR2 is SYGVNS. This CDR3 spans 13 amino acids. The V and J ends lost 6 bases and 3 bases respectively, with 6 bases between them. In DNA form, the CDR3 reads TGTGCCAGCAGGCGCGACTATAATTCACCCCTCCACTTT. This encodes CASRRDYNSPLHF. Filled out from reference TRBV25-1 and TRBJ1-6, the complete variable domain reads EADIYQTPRYLVIGTGKKITLECSQTMGHDKMYWYQQDPGMELHLIHYSYGVNSTEKGDLSSESTVSRIRTEHFPLTLESARPSHTSQYLCASRRDYNSPLHFGNGTRLTVT.

V gene TRBV19 combines with J gene TRBJ2-1; 7 nucleotides agree with TRBD2. Germline values: CDR1 LNHDA, CDR2 SQIVND (reference sequence). Trimming at V came to 10 bases and at J to 0 bases, leaving 9 bases not matched to a gene. This CDR3 has 15 amino acids. The CDR3 spells CATLPSGASYNEQFF. In nucleotides, the CDR3 is TGTGCCACCCTCCCCAGCGGGGCCTCCTACAATGAGCAGTTCTTC.

This chain uses TRBV6-4 with TRBJ1-2, with D possibly TRBD1 on 5 matching bases. The CDR3 is made up of 12 amino acids. Germline-derived CDR1 and CDR2 are MRHNA and SNTAGT. The V gene lost 2 bases and the J gene lost 4 bases, with 5 bases spanning the gap. CDR3 amino acids: CASSDRGYGYTF. The DNA for the CDR3 is TGTGCCAGCAGTGACAGGGGCTATGGCTACACCTTC.

In its sample, this clone was seen a few times. The V call is TRBV30, the J call TRBJ2-7; 8 bases fit TRBD2. J lost 3 bases, V lost 4 bases, and 5 bases had no gene match. CDR1 and CDR2 from the germline V gene are GTSNPN and SVGIG (reference sequence). This CDR3 spans 13 amino acids. The CDR3 region is CAWTRGRFYEQYF. Written as DNA, the CDR3 is TGTGCCTGGACCCGCGGGAGGTTCTACGAGCAGTACTTC.

The chain employs TRBV15 and TRBJ2-3; 11 bases agree with TRBD2. The germline V gene has CDR1 LNHNV and CDR2 YYDKDF (reference sequence). The CDR3 runs 16 residues. Trimming cost V 1 base and J 6 bases; bases outside gene matches: 6. The CDR3 sequence is CATSRGNSGRDDTQYF. The CDR3 DNA reads TGTGCCACCAGCAGAGGAAATAGCGGGAGGGATGATACGCAGTATTTT.

The chain links TRBV5-1 to TRBJ2-2, with D unclear. CDR1 and CDR2 from the germline V gene are SGHRS and YFSETQ. Between the trimmed V and J ends, which lost 6 bases and 5 bases, there was a span of 11 bases. The CDR3 sequence is 13 residues long. DNA of the CDR3: TGCGCCAGCACTCCTATGGTGACCGGGGAGCTGTTTTTT. Its translation is CASTPMVTGELFF.

There are a few counts of this clone. This chain uses TRBV5-1 with TRBJ1-5; no reliable D call. Germline V CDR1 and CDR2: SGHRS, YFSETQ. V was clipped by 4 bases and J by 3 bases, with 8 bases between them. This CDR3 has 13 residues. In nucleotides, the CDR3 is TGCGCCAGCAGCCTTCTCCCCAATCAGCCCCAGCATTTT. This encodes CASSLLPNQPQHF.

This clone was seen only a few times. This rearrangement joins TRBV29-1 to TRBJ2-7; D may be TRBD2 (6 bases). Germline assignment: CDR1 SQVTM and CDR2 ANQGSEA. This CDR3 region has 16 residues. V lost 1 base and J 2 bases, leaving 18 bases between the germline ends. The CDR3 DNA is TGCAGCGTTGAAGTCCCCAGGAGCGGGCCTACCTACGAGCAGTACTTC. Translated: CSVEVPRSGPTYEQYF.

The rearrangement joins TRBV7-8 to TRBJ1-5; D not resolved. This CDR3 spans 15 amino acids. With 10 bases removed from V and 0 bases from J, the gap between germline ends came to 16 bases. Germline CDR1 is SGHVS and CDR2 is FQNEAQ. This CDR3 reads CATSDFGSSNQPQHF. DNA of the CDR3: TGTGCCACCTCCGATTTTGGGAGTAGCAATCAGCCCCAGCATTTT.

The rearrangement links TRBV29-1 to TRBJ1-1; D possibly corresponds to TRBD1 (6 bases). CDR3 length: 13 residues. The germline CDR1 and CDR2 sequences are SQVTM and ANQGSEA. With 6 bases removed from V and 3 bases from J, the gap between germline ends came to 14 bases. CDR3 DNA sequence: TGCAGCGTGGGTAAACAGGGCCACACTGAAGCTTTCTTT. Translated, it gives CSVGKQGHTEAFF.

This clone was detected a few times. The CDR3: CAWTFRDRDQPQHF. Here the CDR3 DNA reads TGTGCCTGGACCTTCCGGGACAGGGACCAGCCCCAGCATTTT. The chain employs TRBV30 and TRBJ1-5; 9 nucleotides match TRBD1. There are 14 residues in the CDR3. Germline V gene lookup returns CDR1 GTSNPN and CDR2 SVGIG (reference sequence). Trimming took 4 bases from V and 7 from J; bases not matched to a gene: 8. Together with reference TRBV30 and TRBJ1-5, the CDR3 gives the full variable domain: SQTIHQWPATLVQPVGSPLSLECTVEGTSNPNLYWYRQAAGRGLQLLFYSVGIGQISSEVPQNLSASRPQDRQFILSSKKLLLSDSGFYLCAWTFRDRDQPQHFGDGTRLSIL.

The chain couples TRBV18 to TRBJ2-6; D gene unclear. CDR1 and CDR2 from the germline V gene are KGHSH and LQKENI. This CDR3 is 15 amino acids long. Trimming stripped 6 bases from V and 2 bases from J, with 11 bases between. The CDR3 loop is CASSPGGTGANVLTF. In nucleotides, the CDR3 is TGTGCCAGCTCGCCAGGTGGCACTGGGGCCAACGTCCTGACTTTC. The variable domain in full, with the rest retrieved from reference TRBV18 and TRBJ2-6, is NAGVMQNPRHLVRRRGQEARLRCSPMKGHSHVYWYRQLPEEGLKFMVYLQKENIIDESGMPKERFSAEFPKEGPSILRIQQVVRGDSAAYFCASSPGGTGANVLTFGAGSRLTVL.

The chain carries TRBV11-3 and TRBJ2-3, with TRBD1 identical over 7 bases. The germline V gene has CDR1 SGHNT and CDR2 YENEEA. This CDR3 region has 15 residues. Unmatched junction bases numbered 4, after V lost 4 bases and J lost 0 bases. CDR3 amino acids: CASSSTGLSTDTQYF. The CDR3 DNA reads as TGTGCCAGCAGCTCGACAGGGCTAAGCACAGATACGCAGTATTTT.

The rearrangement uses TRBV30 and TRBJ1-4, with D possibly being TRBD1 (5 bases). This CDR3 contains 14 residues. V gave up 2 bases and J gave up 5 bases, with 12 bases separating them. The germline CDR1 and CDR2 sequences are GTSNPN and SVGIG (reference sequence). CDR3 sequence: CAWSIWGRNEKLFF. The DNA for the CDR3 is TGTGCCTGGAGTATCTGGGGGAGGAATGAAAAACTGTTTTTT.

This clone was counted a few times. This chain links TRBV18 with TRBJ2-1; a weak D match, TRBD1 (5 bases). The CDR3 contains 13 residues. V lost 2 bases and J 8 bases, leaving 10 bases between the germline ends. Germline V gene lookup returns CDR1 KGHSH and CDR2 LQKENI. The CDR3 here is CASSPLGADEQFF. The CDR3 DNA follows: TGTGCCAGCTCACCATTAGGGGCGGATGAGCAGTTCTTC. The full variable domain, with the rest looked up from reference TRBV18 and TRBJ2-1, is NAGVMQNPRHLVRRRGQEARLRCSPMKGHSHVYWYRQLPEEGLKFMVYLQKENIIDESGMPKERFSAEFPKEGPSILRIQQVVRGDSAAYFCASSPLGADEQFFGPGTRLTVL.